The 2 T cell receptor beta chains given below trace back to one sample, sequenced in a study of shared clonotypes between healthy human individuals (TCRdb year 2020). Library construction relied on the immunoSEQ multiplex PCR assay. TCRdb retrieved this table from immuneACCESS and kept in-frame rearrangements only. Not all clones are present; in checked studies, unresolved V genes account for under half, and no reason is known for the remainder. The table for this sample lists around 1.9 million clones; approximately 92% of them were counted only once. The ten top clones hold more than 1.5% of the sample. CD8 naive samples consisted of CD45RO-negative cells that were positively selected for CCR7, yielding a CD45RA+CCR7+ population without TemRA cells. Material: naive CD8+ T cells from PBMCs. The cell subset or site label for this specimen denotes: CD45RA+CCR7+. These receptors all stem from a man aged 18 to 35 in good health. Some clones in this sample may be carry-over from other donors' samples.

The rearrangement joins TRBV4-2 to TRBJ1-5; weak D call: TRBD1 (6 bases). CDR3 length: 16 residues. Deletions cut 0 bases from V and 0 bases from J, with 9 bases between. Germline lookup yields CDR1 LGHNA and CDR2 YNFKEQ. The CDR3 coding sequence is TGTGCCAGCAGCCAAGATGGGGGCTCTAGCAATCAGCCCCAGCATTTT. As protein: CASSQDGGSSNQPQHF.

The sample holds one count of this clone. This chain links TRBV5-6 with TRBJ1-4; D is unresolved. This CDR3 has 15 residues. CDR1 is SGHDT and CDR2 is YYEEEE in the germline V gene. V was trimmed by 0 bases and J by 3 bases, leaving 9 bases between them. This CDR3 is CASSLVGFSNEKLFF. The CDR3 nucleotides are TGTGCCAGCAGCTTGGTAGGGTTTTCTAATGAAAAACTGTTTTTT.